This is a list of T cell receptor beta chains from one sample in a study of blood T cell repertoires in COVID-19. Measured with immunoSEQ multiplex PCR; TCRdb has only the in-frame clones, and not every one. The sample includes 150,000 to 200,000 clones, approximately 90% seen only once; the top ten take about 22%. The material sequenced was peripheral blood. The receptors here all came from a man aged 60 to 75 with active or convalescent COVID-19. The CDR3 runs from the conserved cysteine through the conserved F or W. A D gene is named only where the DNA matches it firmly. The size of a clone is reported for some rows only, either as once, few or many, or as a class for expanded clones.

TRBV6-5	-	TRBJ1-6	-	CASTQDGGLLSLHF	TGTGCCAGCACCCAGGACGGGGGGTTGCTTTCCCTCCACTTT
TRBV2	-	TRBJ1-4	-	CASSVVYEKLFF	TGTGCCAGCAGTGTAGTATATGAAAAACTGTTTTTT
TRBV18	-	TRBJ2-2	-	CASSPTTVSTGELFF	TGTGCCAGCTCACCAACGACAGTAAGCACCGGGGAGCTGTTTTTT
TRBV10-3	-	TRBJ1-5	-	CAISEFSGDANQPQHF	TGTGCCATCAGTGAGTTTTCAGGGGATGCCAATCAGCCCCAGCATTTT
TRBV3-1/TRBV3-2	-	TRBJ2-7	-	CASSQGQAPYEQYF	TGTGCCAGCAGCCAAGGGCAGGCACCCTACGAGCAGTACTTC
TRBV25-1	-	TRBJ2-5	-	CASSEFGTRGETQYF	TGTGCCAGCAGTGAATTTGGTACACGAGGGGAGACCCAGTACTTC
TRBV6-5	-	TRBJ2-5	-	CASSYSLASEGETQYF	TGTGCCAGCAGTTACTCGTTGGCCAGCGAGGGAGAGACCCAGTACTTC
TRBV5-4	-	TRBJ2-2	TRBD1	CASSLGTGNTGELFF	TGTGCCAGCAGCTTAGGGACAGGGAACACCGGGGAGCTGTTTTTT
TRBV5-1	-	TRBJ2-2	-	CASSPTGIGTGELFF	TGCGCCAGCAGCCCCACAGGGATTGGAACCGGGGAGCTGTTTTTT
TRBV11-2	-	TRBJ2-2	-	CASSFLPLTGELFF	TGTGCCAGCAGCTTCCTCCCCTTGACCGGGGAGCTGTTTTTT
TRBV5-4	-	TRBJ1-2	-	CASSLTENYGYTF	TGTGCCAGCAGCTTGACAGAAAACTATGGCTACACCTTC
TRBV6-5	once	TRBJ1-2	-	CASELGAQGYTF	TGTGCCAGCGAGCTAGGGGCACAGGGCTACACCTTC
TRBV7-9	-	TRBJ2-7	TRBD2	CASSSLAGGLYEQYF	TGTGCCAGCAGCTCGCTAGCGGGGGGCCTCTACGAGCAGTACTTC
TRBV5-1	-	TRBJ2-2	TRBD2	CASSLTSGNTGELFF	TGCGCCAGCAGCTTGACTAGCGGGAACACCGGGGAGCTGTTTTTT
TRBV11-2	-	TRBJ1-4	-	CASSLFGGRTNEKLFF	TGTGCCAGCAGCTTATTTGGAGGGCGCACTAATGAAAAACTGTTTTTT
TRBV5-1	-	TRBJ2-1	-	CASSIGQHNEQFF	TGCGCCAGCAGCATAGGACAGCATAATGAGCAGTTCTTC
TRBV5-1	-	TRBJ1-4	-	CASSLEGRGEKLFF	TGCGCCAGCAGCTTGGAGGGGCGCGGAGAAAAACTGTTTTTT
TRBV6-7	-	TRBJ1-6	TRBD1	CANARGQLGDSPLHF	TGTGCCAACGCCAGGGGGCAACTAGGAGATTCACCCCTCCACTTT
TRBV9	-	TRBJ1-3	-	CASSVEDRSPGNTIYF	TGTGCCAGCAGCGTAGAGGACAGAAGCCCTGGAAACACCATATATTTT
TRBV5-1	-	TRBJ1-2	TRBD1	CASSPGQGAAGYTF	TGCGCCAGCAGCCCCGGACAGGGGGCGGCTGGCTACACCTTC
TRBV11-2	-	TRBJ1-1	-	CASSLGTTNTEAFF	TGTGCCAGCAGCTTAGGGACAACCAACACTGAAGCTTTCTTT
TRBV6-2/TRBV6-3	-	TRBJ2-2	-	CASSYSRAGELFF	TGTGCCAGCAGTTACTCGAGGGCCGGGGAGCTGTTTTTT